The 25 T cell receptor beta chains listed next were all sequenced from one sample in a study of T cell responses to AZD1222 COVID-19 vaccine. Data came from immunoSEQ multiplex PCR; TCRdb stores just in-frame clones and leaves some out. The table shows over 150,000 clones, with approximately 90% occurring only once. The sample in question was peripheral blood, obtained on day 0 of MenACWY control vaccination. Receptor source: an adult in good health.

The rearrangement links TRBV14 to TRBJ2-7, with 10 bases that match TRBD2. From germline, CDR1 is SGHDN and CDR2 FVKESK. J gave up 3 bases and V 2 bases, and 4 bases lay outside the gene matches. CDR3 size: 15 residues. CDR3 DNA sequence: TGTGCCAGCAGCCAACTGAGACTAGCGGGCTACGAGCAGTACTTC. It specifies CASSQLRLAGYEQYF.

In nucleotides, the CDR3 is TGTGCCAGCTCACCGCGGACAGTTGGCCCCTCTGGAAACACCATATATTTT. It yields the protein CASSPRTVGPSGNTIYF. The rearrangement uses TRBV18 and TRBJ1-3, with D tentatively TRBD1 (6 bases). V was shortened by 3 bases and J by 0 bases, with 15 bases between the two germline ends. This CDR3 region has 17 residues. Germline loops: CDR1 KGHSH, CDR2 LQKENI.

The V and J genes are TRBV28 and TRBJ2-1, with a possible D match to TRBD2 (6 bases). CDR1 is MDHEN, CDR2 SYDVKM, per germline. Trimming removed 4 bases from V and 3 bases from J, with 16 bases in between. This CDR3 region has 16 residues. CDR3 DNA: TGTGCCAGCAGTTACCTGTCGAGCGGGCGCTACAATGAGCAGTTCTTC. Protein sequence: CASSYLSSGRYNEQFF.

The rearrangement links TRBV3-1 (or the pseudogene TRBV3-2) to TRBJ2-6, with unresolved D. The ends were cut back, 4 bases at V and 0 bases at J, with 10 bases in the middle. In germline, CDR1 is LGHDT, CDR2 YNNKEL (reference sequence). This CDR3 spans 16 amino acids. CDR3 bases: TGTGCCAGCAGCCCCCAACTTCTCTCTGGGGCCAACGTCCTGACTTTC. Encoded protein: CASSPQLLSGANVLTF.

The V gene is TRBV13, the J gene TRBJ1-6, with unresolved D. CDR1 is PRHDT and CDR2 is FYEKMQ in the germline V gene (reference sequence). The CDR3 has 16 residues. The ends were cut back, 1 base at V and 6 bases at J, with 13 bases in the middle. CDR3 in amino acids: CASSLVKGEINSPLHF. The CDR3 region has the DNA TGTGCCAGCAGCTTAGTGAAGGGTGAGATTAATTCACCCCTCCACTTT.

The rearrangement links TRBV19 to TRBJ1-2, with TRBD1 matching 7 bases. Germline CDR1 reads LNHDA; CDR2 reads SQIVND (reference sequence). The junction had 11 bases not matched to a gene; V was cut back by 8 bases and J by 8 bases. This CDR3 has 13 residues. CDR3: CASQTSQGGGYTF. The CDR3 DNA reads as TGTGCCAGTCAAACTTCCCAGGGGGGAGGCTACACCTTC.

This chain links TRBV6-5 with TRBJ2-7; D possibly corresponds to TRBD2 (7 bases). The length of the CDR3 is 13 residues. The germline gives CDR1 MNHEY, CDR2 SVGAGI. V shed 8 bases and J shed 9 bases, with 20 bases lying between them. The CDR3 here is CASVGGRISRQYF. In nucleotides, the CDR3 is TGTGCCAGCGTCGGGGGGCGGATCTCCCGGCAGTACTTC.

This chain joins TRBV5-1 and TRBJ2-7; D remains unclear. Germline-derived CDR1 and CDR2 are SGHRS and YFSETQ. Trimming shortened V by 3 bases and J by 3 bases, and 13 bases separated the two germline ends. The CDR3 length is 14 residues. CDR3 sequence reads: CASSSKADYYEQYF. In DNA form, the CDR3 reads TGCGCCAGCAGCTCCAAGGCCGATTACTACGAGCAGTACTTC. Together with reference TRBV5-1 and TRBJ2-7, the CDR3 gives the full variable domain: KAGVTQTPRYLIKTRGQQVTLSCSPISGHRSVSWYQQTPGQGLQFLFEYFSETQRNKGNFPGRFSGRQFSNSRSEMNVSTLELGDSALYLCASSSKADYYEQYFGPGTRLTVT.

V and J are TRBV27 and TRBJ2-7; possible D gene TRBD2, 7 bases. The CDR3 is made up of 18 amino acids. Germline-derived CDR1 and CDR2 are MNHEY and SMNVEV (reference sequence). V was shortened by 4 bases and J by 2 bases, with 24 bases between the two germline ends. The CDR3 DNA reads TGTGCCAGCAGTTCCCCCTTGAGGCAAAGCGGGACAACCTACGAGCAGTACTTC. Residues: CASSSPLRQSGTTYEQYF.

This chain connects TRBV24-1 to TRBJ1-1; tentatively, D is TRBD1 (6 bases). V was trimmed by 9 bases and J by 5 bases, leaving 12 bases between them. CDR3 length: 12 residues. The germline V gene has CDR1 KGHDR and CDR2 SFDVKD. CDR3 in DNA: TGTGCCACCGGGATCAGGGGAACTGAAGCTTTCTTT. Translating it yields CATGIRGTEAFF.

V is TRBV18 and J is TRBJ1-3; D might be TRBD1 (5 bases). CDR3 size: 16 residues. Trimming cost V 3 bases and J 0 bases, with 12 bases left between them. Germline CDR1 reads KGHSH; CDR2 reads LQKENI. CDR3 residues: CASSPPTVYSGNTIYF. The CDR3 coding sequence is TGTGCCAGCTCACCCCCGACAGTTTACTCTGGAAACACCATATATTTT.

CDR3 DNA sequence: TGTGCCAGTAGTATAGGAGTCGCAGGGCAAGGCTACACCTTC. This translates into CASSIGVAGQGYTF. The chain uses TRBV19 and TRBJ1-2; weak D call: TRBD1 (5 bases). This CDR3 has 14 amino acids. Germline V gene sequence: CDR1 LNHDA, CDR2 SQIVND (reference sequence). V dropped 1 base and J dropped 8 bases, with 14 bases sitting between them.

This sequence joins TRBV25-1 and TRBJ2-3, with 10 bases matching TRBD2. Germline V lookup: CDR1 MGHDK, CDR2 SYGVNS. CDR3 length: 16 residues. V dropped 4 bases and J dropped 6; count of bases not matched to a gene: 10. The CDR3 loop reads CASSGPEREGRDTQYF. CDR3 DNA sequence: TGTGCCAGCAGTGGCCCCGAGCGGGAGGGCCGGGATACGCAGTATTTT.

This rearrangement joins TRBV19 to TRBJ2-7; no clear D. The CDR3 runs 15 residues. Trimming removed 4 bases at V and 1 base at J, with 14 bases between. CDR1 is LNHDA and CDR2 is SQIVND in the germline V gene (reference sequence). The CDR3 region is CASSNPPAGSYEQYF. In nucleotides, the CDR3 is TGTGCCAGTAGTAACCCACCGGCAGGTTCCTACGAGCAGTACTTC.

V and J are TRBV7-2 and TRBJ2-3; 10 nucleotides line up with TRBD2. The V gene's germline CDR1 is SGHTA and CDR2 FQGNSA. The J segment lost 5 bases and the V segment lost 2 bases, leaving 4 bases of the junction unmatched. The CDR3 extends over 15 amino acids. The CDR3 is CASSLSGRAQDTQYF. CDR3 bases: TGTGCCAGCAGCTTAAGCGGGAGGGCCCAAGATACGCAGTATTTT.

V gene TRBV19 combines with J gene TRBJ1-2; D perhaps matches TRBD1 (6 bases). The CDR3 consists of 16 residues. The V end was cut by 7 bases, the J end by 8 bases, with 26 bases between. Germline V gene lookup returns CDR1 LNHDA and CDR2 SQIVND (reference sequence). CDR3 sequence reads: CASTLPGAPRVYGYTF. CDR3 coding DNA: TGTGCCAGTACCCTCCCAGGGGCCCCTCGTGTCTACGGCTACACCTTC.

For the CDR3, the DNA is TGTGCCAGCAGTTACTCTTCGGGAGCGGAGACCCAGTACTTC. It codes for CASSYSSGAETQYF. The rearrangement joins TRBV6-5 to TRBJ2-5, with D possibly TRBD2 on 6 matching bases. Between the trimmed V and J ends, which lost 0 bases and 5 bases, there was a span of 10 bases. The V gene's germline CDR1 is MNHEY and CDR2 SVGAGI. This CDR3 is built from 14 residues.

The chain employs TRBV7-9 and TRBJ1-2; 7 bases match TRBD1. This CDR3 is built from 13 residues. Germline V gene lookup returns CDR1 SEHNR and CDR2 FQNEAQ (reference sequence). The ends lost 5 bases at V and 6 bases at J; junction bases unmatched: 6. The CDR3 DNA reads as TGTGCCAGCAGCCTCGGGACAGCCGATGGCTACACCTTC. Translating gives CASSLGTADGYTF.

V usage is TRBV9 and J usage is TRBJ2-1; 9 nucleotides match TRBD1. The CDR3 is 16 residues long. V lost 2 bases to trimming and J lost 1 base; unmatched junction nucleotides: 4. The germline V gene encodes CDR1 SGDLS and CDR2 YYNGEE. CDR3 coding DNA: TGTGCCAGCAGCGTGGCGACAGGGGGGTCCTACAATGAGCAGTTCTTC. The encoded protein is CASSVATGGSYNEQFF.

The chain couples TRBV27 to TRBJ1-6, with 9 bases fitting TRBD1. The V segment lost 5 bases and the J segment 8 bases; nucleotides outside the gene matches: 7. CDR3 length equals 15 residues. The V gene's germline CDR1 is MNHEY and CDR2 SMNVEV (reference sequence). The CDR3 sequence: CASSPTGTGYSPLHF. In nucleotides, the CDR3 is TGTGCCAGCAGTCCAACCGGGACAGGGTATTCACCCCTCCACTTT.

CDR3 coding DNA: TGTGCCAGCAGCCACAGACAGGCGGATGGCTACACCTTC. Protein: CASSHRQADGYTF. The chain combines TRBV7-8 with TRBJ1-2; tentatively, D is TRBD1 (6 bases). CDR3 length equals 13 residues. The ends were cut back, 5 bases at V and 6 bases at J, with 13 bases in the middle. Germline assignment: CDR1 SGHVS and CDR2 FQNEAQ.

The V call is TRBV18, the J call TRBJ2-5, with D perhaps being TRBD1 or TRBD2 (5 bases each). This CDR3 comprises 14 residues. Trimming left V 0 bases short and J 9 bases short, with 14 bases between. Germline CDR1 KGHSH, CDR2 LQKENI. The CDR3 loop reads CASSPPIGMGAQYF. The CDR3 nucleotides are TGTGCCAGCTCACCACCTATCGGGATGGGGGCCCAGTACTTC.

The chain couples TRBV30 to TRBJ1-1; maybe TRBD1 (5 bases). V was clipped by 8 bases and J by 4 bases, with 17 bases between them. Germline lookup yields CDR1 GTSNPN and CDR2 SVGIG (reference sequence). The CDR3 contains 13 residues. The chain's CDR3 is CALGGDMGTEAFF. In nucleotides, the CDR3 is TGTGCCCTGGGGGGGGATATGGGCACTGAAGCTTTCTTT.

The chain employs TRBV7-3 and TRBJ1-1; 10 bases agree with TRBD1. Germline lookup yields CDR1 SGHTA and CDR2 FQGTGA. V lost 0 bases, J lost 5 bases, and 3 bases stayed unmatched. This CDR3 is 15 amino acids long. The CDR3 DNA reads as TGTGCCAGCAGCTTAACAGCGGACAGGGGGACTGAAGCTTTCTTT. Translating it yields CASSLTADRGTEAFF.

The chain links TRBV4-1 to TRBJ1-2, with a tentative D call TRBD1 (5 bases). This CDR3 comprises 13 residues. V was clipped by 5 bases and J by 3 bases, with 10 bases between them. The germline V gene encodes CDR1 MGHRA and CDR2 YSYEKL. CDR3 bases: TGCGCCAGCAGCGCCAGGGATGACTATGGCTACACCTTC. Amino acids: CASSARDDYGYTF.